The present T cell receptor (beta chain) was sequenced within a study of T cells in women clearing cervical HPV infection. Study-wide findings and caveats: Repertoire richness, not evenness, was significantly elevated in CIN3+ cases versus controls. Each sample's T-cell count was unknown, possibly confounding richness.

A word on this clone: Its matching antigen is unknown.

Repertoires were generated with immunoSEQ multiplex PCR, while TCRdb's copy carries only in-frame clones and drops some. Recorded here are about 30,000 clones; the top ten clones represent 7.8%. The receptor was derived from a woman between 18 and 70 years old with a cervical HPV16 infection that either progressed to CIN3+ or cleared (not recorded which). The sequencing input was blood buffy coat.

CDR3 amino acids: CASRSYNEQFF. CDR3 DNA (partial): TGCGCCAGCAGGTCATACAATGAG. The genes are TRBV5-1 and TRBJ2-1; D is unclear. The CDR3 extends 3 residues past the end of the read, so its final part is completed from the germline J gene. This CDR3 comprises 11 residues. The V end lost 5 bases, the J end lost 4 bases, and 4 bases lay between the germline ends. The germline V gene encodes CDR1 SGHRS and CDR2 YFSETQ.